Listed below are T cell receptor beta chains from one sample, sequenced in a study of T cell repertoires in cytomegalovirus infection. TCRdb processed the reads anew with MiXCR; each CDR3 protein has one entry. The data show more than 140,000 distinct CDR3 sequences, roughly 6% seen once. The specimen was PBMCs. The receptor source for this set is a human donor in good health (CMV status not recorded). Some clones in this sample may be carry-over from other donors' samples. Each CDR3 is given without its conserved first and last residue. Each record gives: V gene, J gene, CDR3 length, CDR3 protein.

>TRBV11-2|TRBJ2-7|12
ASSALGGGYEQY
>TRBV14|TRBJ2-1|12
ASGGGQGYNEQF
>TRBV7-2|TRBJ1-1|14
ASSLEPFGGRTEAF
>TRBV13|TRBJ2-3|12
ASSSGAFTDTQY
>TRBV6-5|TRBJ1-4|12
ASSQRQGGVELF
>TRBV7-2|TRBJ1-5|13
ASSFFGQENQPQH
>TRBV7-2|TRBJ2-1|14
ASTSPGGLLNNEQF
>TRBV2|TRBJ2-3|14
ATSEDQGIGSDTQY
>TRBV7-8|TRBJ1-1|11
ASAGASYTEAF
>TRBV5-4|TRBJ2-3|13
ASSFGGGVTDTQY
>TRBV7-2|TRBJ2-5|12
ASSLDPGQETQY
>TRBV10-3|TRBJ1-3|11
ATIPNSGNTIY
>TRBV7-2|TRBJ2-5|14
ASSSGRLGLQETQY
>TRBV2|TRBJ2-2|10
ASSTITGELF
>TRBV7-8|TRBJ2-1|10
ASSPTRNEQF
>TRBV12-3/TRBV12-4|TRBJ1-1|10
AVTQPLGEAF
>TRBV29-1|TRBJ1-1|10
SVTGSLTEAF
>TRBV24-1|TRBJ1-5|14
ATSDPGTGDNVAQH
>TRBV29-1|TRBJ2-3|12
SVETSGGTDTQY
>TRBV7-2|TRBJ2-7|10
ASSYPGGQQY
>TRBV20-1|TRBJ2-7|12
SASRARGTYEQY
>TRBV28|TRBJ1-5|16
ASSPLRGGDYSNQPQH
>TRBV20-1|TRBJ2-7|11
SALGQRVYEQY
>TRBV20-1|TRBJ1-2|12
SARTTGGDFGYT
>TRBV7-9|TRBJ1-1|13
ASSLLRAGDTEAF
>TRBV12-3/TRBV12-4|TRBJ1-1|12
ASSPEIFNTEAF
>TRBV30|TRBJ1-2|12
AWSVGQGNYGYT
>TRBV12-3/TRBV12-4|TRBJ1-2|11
ASSPRDYYGYT
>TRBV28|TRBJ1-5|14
ASSRGGAIVNQPQH
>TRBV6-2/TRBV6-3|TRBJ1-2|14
ASSGRNHEAGYGYT
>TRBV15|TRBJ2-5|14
ATSSGSRGRQETQY
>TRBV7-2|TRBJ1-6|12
ASSLGGEDSPLH
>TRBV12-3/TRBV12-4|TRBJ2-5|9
ASGGGYAQY
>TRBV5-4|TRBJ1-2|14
ASSLMGPPADYGYT
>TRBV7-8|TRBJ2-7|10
ASSLASHEQY
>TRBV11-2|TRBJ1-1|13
ASSQGDRAETEAF
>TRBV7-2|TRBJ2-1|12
ASSPPGRGNEQF